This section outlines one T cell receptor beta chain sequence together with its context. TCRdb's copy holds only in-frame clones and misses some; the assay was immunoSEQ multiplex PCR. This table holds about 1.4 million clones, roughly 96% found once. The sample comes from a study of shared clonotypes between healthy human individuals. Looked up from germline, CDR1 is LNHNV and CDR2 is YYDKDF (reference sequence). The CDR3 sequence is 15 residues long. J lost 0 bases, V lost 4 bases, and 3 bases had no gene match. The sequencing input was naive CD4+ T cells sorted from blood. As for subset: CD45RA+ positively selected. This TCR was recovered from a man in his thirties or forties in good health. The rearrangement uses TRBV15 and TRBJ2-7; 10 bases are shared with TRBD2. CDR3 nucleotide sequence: TGTGCCACCAGCACACGACTAGCGGGCTCCTACGAGCAGTACTTC. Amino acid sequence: CATSTRLAGSYEQYF.